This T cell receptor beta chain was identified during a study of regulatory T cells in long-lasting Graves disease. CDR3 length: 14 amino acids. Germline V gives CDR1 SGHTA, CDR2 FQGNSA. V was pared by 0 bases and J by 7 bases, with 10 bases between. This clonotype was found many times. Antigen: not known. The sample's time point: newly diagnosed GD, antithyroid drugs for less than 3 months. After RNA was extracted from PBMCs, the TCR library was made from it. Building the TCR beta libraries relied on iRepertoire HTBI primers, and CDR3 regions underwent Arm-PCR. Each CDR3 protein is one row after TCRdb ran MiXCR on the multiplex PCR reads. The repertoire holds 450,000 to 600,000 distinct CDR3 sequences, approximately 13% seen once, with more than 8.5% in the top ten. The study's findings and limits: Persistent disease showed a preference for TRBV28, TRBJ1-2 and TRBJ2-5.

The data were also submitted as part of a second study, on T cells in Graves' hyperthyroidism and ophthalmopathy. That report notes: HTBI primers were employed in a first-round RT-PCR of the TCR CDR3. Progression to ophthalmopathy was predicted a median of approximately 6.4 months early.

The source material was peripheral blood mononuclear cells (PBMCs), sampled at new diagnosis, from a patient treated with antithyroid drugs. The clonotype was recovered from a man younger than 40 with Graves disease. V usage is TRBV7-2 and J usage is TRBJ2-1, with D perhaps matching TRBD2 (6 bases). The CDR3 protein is CASSLAGTPNEQFF. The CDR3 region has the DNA TGTGCCAGCAGCTTAGCTGGGACTCCTAATGAGCAGTTCTTC.